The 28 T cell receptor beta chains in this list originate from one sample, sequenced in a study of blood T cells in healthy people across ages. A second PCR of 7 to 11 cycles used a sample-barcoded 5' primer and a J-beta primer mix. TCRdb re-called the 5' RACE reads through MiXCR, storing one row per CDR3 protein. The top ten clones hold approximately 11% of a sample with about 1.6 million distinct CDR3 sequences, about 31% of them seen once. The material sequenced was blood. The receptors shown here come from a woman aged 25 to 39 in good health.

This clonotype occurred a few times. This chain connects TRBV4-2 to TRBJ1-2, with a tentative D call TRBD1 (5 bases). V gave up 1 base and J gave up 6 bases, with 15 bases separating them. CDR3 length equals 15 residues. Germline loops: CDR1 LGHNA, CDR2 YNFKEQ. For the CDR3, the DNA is TGTGCCAGCAGCCAAGTTCGAGGGGTGGGAGATGGCTACACCTTC. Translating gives CASSQVRGVGDGYTF.

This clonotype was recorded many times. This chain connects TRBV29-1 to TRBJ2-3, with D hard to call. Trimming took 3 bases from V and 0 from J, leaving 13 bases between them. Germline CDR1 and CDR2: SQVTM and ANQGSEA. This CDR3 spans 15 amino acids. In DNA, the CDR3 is TGCAGCGTTGAGGGCCGCGTGACTAGCACAGATACGCAGTATTTT. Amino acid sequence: CSVEGRVTSTDTQYF.

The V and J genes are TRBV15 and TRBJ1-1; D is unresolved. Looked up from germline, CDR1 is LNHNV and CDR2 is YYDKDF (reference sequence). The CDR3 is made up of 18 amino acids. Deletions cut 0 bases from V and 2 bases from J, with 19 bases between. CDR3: CATSRDRVGFGGNTEAFF. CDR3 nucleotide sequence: TGTGCCACCAGCAGAGATCGGGTGGGATTTGGAGGTAACACTGAAGCTTTCTTT.

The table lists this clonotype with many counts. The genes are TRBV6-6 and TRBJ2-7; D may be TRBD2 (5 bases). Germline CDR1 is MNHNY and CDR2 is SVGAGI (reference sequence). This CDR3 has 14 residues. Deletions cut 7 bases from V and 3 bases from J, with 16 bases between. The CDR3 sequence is CASNSDASSYEQYF. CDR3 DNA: TGTGCCAGCAATTCCGACGCTAGCAGCTACGAGCAGTACTTC.

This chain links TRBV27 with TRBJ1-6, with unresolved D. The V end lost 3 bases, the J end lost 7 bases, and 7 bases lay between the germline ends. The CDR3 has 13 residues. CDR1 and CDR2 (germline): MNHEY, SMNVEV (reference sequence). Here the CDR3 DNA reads TGTGCCAGCAGTTTTGGTCTCAATTCACCCCTCCACTTT. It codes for CASSFGLNSPLHF.

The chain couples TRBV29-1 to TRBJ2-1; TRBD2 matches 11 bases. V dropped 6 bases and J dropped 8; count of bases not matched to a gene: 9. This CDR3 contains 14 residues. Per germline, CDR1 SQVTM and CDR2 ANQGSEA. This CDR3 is CSVRISGRVHEQFF. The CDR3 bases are TGCAGCGTGAGAATTAGCGGGAGGGTCCATGAGCAGTTCTTC.

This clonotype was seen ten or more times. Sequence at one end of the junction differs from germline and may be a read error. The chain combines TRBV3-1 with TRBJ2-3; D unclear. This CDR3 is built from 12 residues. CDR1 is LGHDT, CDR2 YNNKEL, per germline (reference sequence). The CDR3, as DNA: TGCGCCAGCAGCCCGCCCGGAGATACGCAGTATTTT. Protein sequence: CASSPPGDTQYF.

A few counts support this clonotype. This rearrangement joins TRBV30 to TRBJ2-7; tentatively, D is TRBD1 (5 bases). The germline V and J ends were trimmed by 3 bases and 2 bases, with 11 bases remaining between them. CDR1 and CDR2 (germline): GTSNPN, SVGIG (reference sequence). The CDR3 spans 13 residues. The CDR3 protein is CAWSPDSTYEQYF. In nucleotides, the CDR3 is TGTGCCTGGAGCCCAGACAGCACCTACGAGCAGTACTTC.

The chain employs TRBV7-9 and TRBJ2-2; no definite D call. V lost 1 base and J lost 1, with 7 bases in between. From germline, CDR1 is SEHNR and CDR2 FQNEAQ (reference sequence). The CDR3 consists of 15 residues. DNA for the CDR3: TGTGCCAGCAGCTTAGGTGCAGTGAACACCGGGGAGCTGTTTTTT. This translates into CASSLGAVNTGELFF.

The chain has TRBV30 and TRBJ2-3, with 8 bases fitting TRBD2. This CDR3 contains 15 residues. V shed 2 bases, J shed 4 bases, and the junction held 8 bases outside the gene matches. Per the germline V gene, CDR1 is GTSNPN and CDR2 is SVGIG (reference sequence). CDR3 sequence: CAWSPGGPLADTQYF. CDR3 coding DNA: TGTGCCTGGAGTCCGGGGGGGCCTTTGGCAGATACGCAGTATTTT.

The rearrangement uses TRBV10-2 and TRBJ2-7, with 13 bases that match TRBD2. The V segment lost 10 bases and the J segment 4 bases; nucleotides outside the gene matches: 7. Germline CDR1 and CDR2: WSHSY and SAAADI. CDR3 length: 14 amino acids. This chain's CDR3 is CATLLAGGLYEQYF. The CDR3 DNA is TGCGCCACCCTACTAGCGGGGGGGCTTTACGAGCAGTACTTC.

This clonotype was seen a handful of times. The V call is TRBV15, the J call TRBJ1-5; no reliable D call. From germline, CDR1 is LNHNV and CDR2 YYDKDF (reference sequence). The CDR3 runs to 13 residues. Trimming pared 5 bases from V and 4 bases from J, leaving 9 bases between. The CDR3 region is CATSQRRNQPQHF. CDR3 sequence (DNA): TGTGCCACCAGCCAGAGGAGGAATCAGCCCCAGCATTTT.

The CDR3 DNA follows: TGTGCCAGCAGTTCCAACCGGGTTAATAGCAATCAGCCCCAGCATTTT. Protein product: CASSSNRVNSNQPQHF. V is TRBV12-3 or TRBV12-4 and J is TRBJ1-5; D uncertain. The CDR3 has 16 amino acids. V was trimmed by 4 bases and J by 0 bases, leaving 13 bases between them.

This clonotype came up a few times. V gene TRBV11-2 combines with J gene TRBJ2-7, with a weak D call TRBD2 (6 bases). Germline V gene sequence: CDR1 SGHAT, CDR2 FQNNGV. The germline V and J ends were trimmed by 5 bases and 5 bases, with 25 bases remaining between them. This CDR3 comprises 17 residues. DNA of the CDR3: TGTGCCAGCAGCATCTTAACGGGAGCTATCGTAGTTAACGAGCAGTACTTC. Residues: CASSILTGAIVVNEQYF.

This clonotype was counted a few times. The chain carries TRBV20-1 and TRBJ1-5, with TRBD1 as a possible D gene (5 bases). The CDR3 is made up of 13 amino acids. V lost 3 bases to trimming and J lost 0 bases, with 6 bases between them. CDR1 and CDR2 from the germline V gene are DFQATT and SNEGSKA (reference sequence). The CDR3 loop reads CSASDSSNQPQHF. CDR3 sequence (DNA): TGCAGTGCTAGCGACAGTAGCAATCAGCCCCAGCATTTT.

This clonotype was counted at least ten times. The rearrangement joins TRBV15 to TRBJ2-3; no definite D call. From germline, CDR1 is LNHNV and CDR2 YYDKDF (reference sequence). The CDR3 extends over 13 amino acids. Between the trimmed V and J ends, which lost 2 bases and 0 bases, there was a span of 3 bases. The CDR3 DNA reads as TGTGCCACCAGCAGACCTAGCACAGATACGCAGTATTTT. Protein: CATSRPSTDTQYF.

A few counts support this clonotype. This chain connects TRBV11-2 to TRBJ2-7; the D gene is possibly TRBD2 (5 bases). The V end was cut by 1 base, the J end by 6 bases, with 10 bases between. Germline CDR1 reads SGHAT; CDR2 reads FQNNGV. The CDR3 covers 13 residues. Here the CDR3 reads CASSLGRGFEQYF. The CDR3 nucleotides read TGTGCCAGCAGCTTAGGTCGAGGGTTCGAGCAGTACTTC. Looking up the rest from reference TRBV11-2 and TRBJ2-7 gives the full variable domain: EAGVAQSPRYKIIEKRQSVAFWCNPISGHATLYWYQQILGQGPKLLIQFQNNGVVDDSQLPKDRFSAERLKGVDSTLKIQPAKLEDSAVYLCASSLGRGFEQYFGPGTRLTVT.

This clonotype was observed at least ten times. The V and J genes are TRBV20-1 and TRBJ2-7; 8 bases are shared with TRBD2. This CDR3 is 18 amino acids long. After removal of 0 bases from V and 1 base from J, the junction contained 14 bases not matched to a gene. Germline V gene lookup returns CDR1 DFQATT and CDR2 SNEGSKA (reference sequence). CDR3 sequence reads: CSARDASGRAGGSYEQYF. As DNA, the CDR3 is TGCAGTGCTAGAGATGCTTCCGGGCGCGCGGGGGGTTCCTACGAGCAGTACTTC.

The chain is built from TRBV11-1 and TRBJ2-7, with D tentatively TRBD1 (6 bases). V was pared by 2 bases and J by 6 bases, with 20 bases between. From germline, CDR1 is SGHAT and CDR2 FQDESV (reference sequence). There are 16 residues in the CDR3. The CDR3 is CASSLPSQGGSREQYF. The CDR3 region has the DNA TGTGCCAGCAGCTTACCAAGTCAAGGGGGTTCTCGCGAGCAGTACTTC.

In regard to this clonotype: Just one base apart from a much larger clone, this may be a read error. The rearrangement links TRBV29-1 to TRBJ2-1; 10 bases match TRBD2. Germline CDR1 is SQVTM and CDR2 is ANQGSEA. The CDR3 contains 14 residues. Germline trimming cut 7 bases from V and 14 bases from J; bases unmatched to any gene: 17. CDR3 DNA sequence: TGCAGCGGGAGCGTAGCGGGAGGTTTAGGTGGGGAGTTCTTC. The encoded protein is CSGSVAGGLGGEFF.

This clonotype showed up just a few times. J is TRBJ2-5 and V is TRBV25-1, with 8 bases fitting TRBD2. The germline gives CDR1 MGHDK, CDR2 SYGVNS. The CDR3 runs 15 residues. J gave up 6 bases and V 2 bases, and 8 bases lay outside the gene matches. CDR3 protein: CASSEGRAGGQTQYF. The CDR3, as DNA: TGTGCCAGCAGTGAAGGCCGGGCGGGAGGTCAGACCCAGTACTTC.

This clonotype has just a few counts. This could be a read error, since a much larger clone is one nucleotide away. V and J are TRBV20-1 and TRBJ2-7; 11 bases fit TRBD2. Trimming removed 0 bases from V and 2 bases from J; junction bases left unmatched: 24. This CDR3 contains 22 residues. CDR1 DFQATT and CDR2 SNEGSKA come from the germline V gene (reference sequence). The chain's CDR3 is CSARDAGLAGLNGAPSAYEQYF. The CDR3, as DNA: TGCAGTGCTAGAGATGCAGGACTAGCGGGCCTAAACGGGGCCCCAAGTGCCTACGAGCAGTACTTC.

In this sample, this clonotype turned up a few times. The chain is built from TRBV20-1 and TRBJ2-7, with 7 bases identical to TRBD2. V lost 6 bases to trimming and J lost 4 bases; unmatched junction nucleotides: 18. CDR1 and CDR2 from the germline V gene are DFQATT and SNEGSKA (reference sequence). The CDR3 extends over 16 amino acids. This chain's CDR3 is CSAPDPLSGARYEQYF. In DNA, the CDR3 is TGCAGTGCCCCCGACCCCTTGAGCGGGGCCCGGTACGAGCAGTACTTC.

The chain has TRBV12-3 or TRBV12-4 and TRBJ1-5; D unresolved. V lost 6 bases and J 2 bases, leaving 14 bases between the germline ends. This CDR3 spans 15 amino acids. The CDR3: CASRPEGVGNQPQHF. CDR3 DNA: TGTGCCAGCAGGCCGGAGGGTGTAGGCAATCAGCCCCAGCATTTT.

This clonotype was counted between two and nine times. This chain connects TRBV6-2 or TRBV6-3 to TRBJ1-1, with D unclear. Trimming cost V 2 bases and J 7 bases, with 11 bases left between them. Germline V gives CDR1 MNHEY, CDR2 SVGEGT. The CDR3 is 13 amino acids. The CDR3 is CASSYGDRVEAFF. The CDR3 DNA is TGTGCCAGCAGTTACGGAGATCGAGTTGAAGCTTTCTTT.

The CDR3 bases are TGTGCCAGCAGCACGACAGGGGGCACCTATGGCTACACCTTC. Amino acids: CASSTTGGTYGYTF. The V and J genes are TRBV7-9 and TRBJ1-2, with 10 bases fitting TRBD1. Germline loops: CDR1 SEHNR, CDR2 FQNEAQ (reference sequence). This CDR3 is built from 14 residues. The trim removed 5 bases at V and 4 bases at J, leaving 4 bases unmatched.

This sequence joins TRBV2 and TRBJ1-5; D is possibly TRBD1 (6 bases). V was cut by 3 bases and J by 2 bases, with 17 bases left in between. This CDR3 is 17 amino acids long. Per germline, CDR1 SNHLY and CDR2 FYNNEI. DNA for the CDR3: TGTGCCAGCAGTGATCTGGGGGCCGGTCGGGGCAATCAGCCCCAGCATTTT. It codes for CASSDLGAGRGNQPQHF.

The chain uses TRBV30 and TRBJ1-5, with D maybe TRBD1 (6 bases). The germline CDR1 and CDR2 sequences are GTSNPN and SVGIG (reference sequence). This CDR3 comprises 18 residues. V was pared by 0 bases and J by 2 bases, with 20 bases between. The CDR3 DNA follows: TGTGCCTGGAGTGTAAAGGGTGGCAGGGGAATCGGCAATCAGCCCCAGCATTTT. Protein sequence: CAWSVKGGRGIGNQPQHF.